The rows below give T cell receptor beta chains drawn from one sample of a study of cytomegalovirus exposure and HLA in healthy donors. The method was immunoSEQ multiplex PCR; TCRdb's version includes in-frame clones alone and lacks a portion of them. The table lists roughly 130,000 clones, over 70% of them singletons. Sequencing was carried out using PBMCs. These receptors were collected from a woman aged 60-75 years in good health and CMV-seropositive. The CDR3 runs from the conserved cysteine through the conserved F or W.

j_call v_call cdr3_aa
TRBJ2-3 TRBV9 CASSVASRASTDTQYF
TRBJ1-2 TRBV29-1 CSGLRRGYGYTF
TRBJ2-7 TRBV29-1 CSVASGGYYEQYF
TRBJ2-3 TRBV5-4 CASSFGDISSTDTQYF
TRBJ2-1 TRBV21-1 CASSLRGASNNEQFF
TRBJ2-1 TRBV9 CASSGDSGGRWDEQFF
TRBJ1-5 TRBV6-1 CASSDGEGIKGNQPQHF
TRBJ1-2 TRBV2 CASSLDRDRIYGYTF
TRBJ1-4 TRBV7-3 CASSLTGGNGEKLFF
TRBJ1-1 TRBV7-7 CASSPTRASTEAFF
TRBJ2-2 TRBV9 CASSGGIAGASGELFF
TRBJ2-5 TRBV2 CASSHAGGVQETQYF
TRBJ1-6 TRBV25-1 CASSEYSIGTGSPLHF
TRBJ1-1 TRBV19 CASSTGPSTPEAFF